These 10 T cell receptor beta chains came from one sample sequenced in a study of CD8 T cells in ankylosing spondylitis. From the 5' RACE reads, TCRdb called clonotypes with MiXCR, one entry per CDR3 protein. The sample contains roughly 230,000 distinct CDR3 sequences, over 7% of which appear only once. Sequencing input: blood, either unsorted or a sorted T cell fraction (not recorded which). The receptors stem from a female donor with ankylosing spondylitis or in good health (not recorded which).

This clonotype was recorded at least ten times. The chain recombines TRBV5-4 with TRBJ1-1; no reliable D call. Germline loops: CDR1 SGHNT, CDR2 YYREEE (reference sequence). Deletions cut 4 bases from V and 1 base from J, with 5 bases between. This CDR3 contains 12 residues. The CDR3 here is CASSRQNTEAFF. Written as DNA, the CDR3 is TGTGCCAGCAGCCGGCAGAACACTGAAGCTTTCTTT.

This clonotype was counted many times. The genes are TRBV5-1 and TRBJ1-1; D is unresolved. Germline V gene data show CDR1 as SGHRS and CDR2 as YFSETQ. Trimming stripped 3 bases from V and 4 bases from J, with 16 bases between. The CDR3 runs 15 residues. CDR3 DNA: TGCGCCAGCAGCTCCGACCCTTCGGGTATCACTGAAGCTTTCTTT. It codes for CASSSDPSGITEAFF.

There are many counts of this clonotype. The chain links TRBV5-1 to TRBJ2-4; a possible D gene is TRBD1 (5 bases). Germline V CDR1 and CDR2: SGHRS, YFSETQ. CDR3 length: 15 amino acids. Between the trimmed V and J ends, which lost 5 bases and 5 bases, there was a span of 17 bases. CDR3 DNA sequence: TGCGCCAGCAGACAGGAGTATAATAACGAAAACATTCAGTACTTC. It yields the protein CASRQEYNNENIQYF.

Ten or more counts support this clonotype. This sequence joins TRBV2 and TRBJ1-2; D is ambiguous. With 7 bases removed from V and 2 bases from J, the gap between germline ends came to 8 bases. This CDR3 contains 12 residues. CDR1 SNHLY and CDR2 FYNNEI come from the germline V gene. CDR3 loop: CASILGNYGYTF. The CDR3 coding sequence is TGTGCCAGCATTCTTGGGAACTATGGCTACACCTTC.

This clonotype appeared many times. The chain recombines TRBV12-3 or TRBV12-4 with TRBJ1-4; no reliable D call. The CDR3 loop spans 15 amino acids. Trimming removed 3 bases at V and 0 bases at J, with 8 bases between. CDR3 protein: CASSLSAATNEKLFF. CDR3 nucleotides: TGTGCCAGCAGTTTGTCGGCGGCAACTAATGAAAAACTGTTTTTT.

This clonotype was seen a few times. The rearrangement links TRBV19 to TRBJ2-1, with 9 bases aligning to TRBD2. Trimming cost V 8 bases and J 8 bases; bases outside gene matches: 10. Germline V CDR1 and CDR2: LNHDA, SQIVND (reference sequence). The length of the CDR3 is 14 residues. The CDR3: CASSGREGSDEQFF. The CDR3 DNA reads TGTGCCAGTTCGGGGCGGGAGGGCAGCGATGAGCAGTTCTTC.

The chain links TRBV9 to TRBJ1-1, with TRBD1 matching 10 bases. The ends lost 3 bases at V and 7 bases at J; junction bases unmatched: 9. The CDR3 length is 15 residues. In germline, CDR1 is SGDLS, CDR2 YYNGEE. CDR3 protein: CASSDYDRGLGEAFF. The CDR3 DNA reads TGTGCCAGCAGCGATTACGACAGGGGGCTGGGTGAAGCTTTCTTT.

Many counts were recorded for this clonotype. The V call is TRBV20-1, the J call TRBJ2-1; D tentatively fits TRBD1 or TRBD2 (5 bases each). Germline assignment: CDR1 DFQATT and CDR2 SNEGSKA (reference sequence). V lost 4 bases and J 6 bases, leaving 16 bases between the germline ends. The CDR3 totals 14 residues. In DNA, the CDR3 is TGCAGTGCTATGAGATCTGGGGGTCGCAATGAGCAGTTCTTC. This encodes CSAMRSGGRNEQFF.

This clonotype was detected ten times or more. CDR3 DNA sequence: TGTGCCGTGTACACAGGGACCGGGGAGCTGTTTTTT. This encodes CAVYTGTGELFF. This rearrangement joins TRBV12-3 or TRBV12-4 to TRBJ2-2; D might be TRBD1 (6 bases). The CDR3 extends over 12 amino acids. V gave up 11 bases and J gave up 5 bases, with 12 bases separating them.

This clonotype has ten or more counts. One end of the junction is discordant with germline, which a read error may explain. The genes are TRBV20-1 and TRBJ2-3, with 8 bases fitting TRBD1. CDR3 length equals 15 residues. Germline lookup yields CDR1 DFQATT and CDR2 SNEGSKA (reference sequence). Here the CDR3 reads CCAFHSGGSSDTQYF. CDR3 sequence (DNA): TGCTGTGCCTTTCACTCAGGGGGCAGTTCAGATACGCAGTATTTT.